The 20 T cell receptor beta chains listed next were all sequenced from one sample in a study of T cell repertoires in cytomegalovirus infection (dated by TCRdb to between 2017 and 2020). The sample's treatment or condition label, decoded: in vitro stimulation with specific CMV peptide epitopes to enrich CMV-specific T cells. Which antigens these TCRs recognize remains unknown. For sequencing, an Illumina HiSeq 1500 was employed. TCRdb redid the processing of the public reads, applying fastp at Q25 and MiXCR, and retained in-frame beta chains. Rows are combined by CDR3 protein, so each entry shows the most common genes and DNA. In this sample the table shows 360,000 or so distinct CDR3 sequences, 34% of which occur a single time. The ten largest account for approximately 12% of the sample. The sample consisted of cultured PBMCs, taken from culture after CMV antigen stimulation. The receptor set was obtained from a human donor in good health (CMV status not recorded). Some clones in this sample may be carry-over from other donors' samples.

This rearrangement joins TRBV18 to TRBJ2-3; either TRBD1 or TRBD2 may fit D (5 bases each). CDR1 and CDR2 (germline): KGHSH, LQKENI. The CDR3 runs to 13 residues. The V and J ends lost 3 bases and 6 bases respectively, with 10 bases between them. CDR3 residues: CASSPWGLDTQYF. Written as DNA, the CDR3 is TGTGCCAGCTCACCGTGGGGGTTGGATACGCAGTATTTT. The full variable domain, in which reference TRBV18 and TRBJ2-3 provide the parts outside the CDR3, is NAGVMQNPRHLVRRRGQEARLRCSPMKGHSHVYWYRQLPEEGLKFMVYLQKENIIDESGMPKERFSAEFPKEGPSILRIQQVVRGDSAAYFCASSPWGLDTQYFGPGTRLTVL.

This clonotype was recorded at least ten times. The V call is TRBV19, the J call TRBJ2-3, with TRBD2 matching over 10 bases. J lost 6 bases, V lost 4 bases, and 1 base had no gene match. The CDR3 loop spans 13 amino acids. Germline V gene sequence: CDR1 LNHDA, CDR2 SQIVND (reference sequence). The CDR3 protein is CASSKGLADTQYF. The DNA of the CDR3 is TGTGCCAGTAGTAAGGGACTAGCGGATACGCAGTATTTT.

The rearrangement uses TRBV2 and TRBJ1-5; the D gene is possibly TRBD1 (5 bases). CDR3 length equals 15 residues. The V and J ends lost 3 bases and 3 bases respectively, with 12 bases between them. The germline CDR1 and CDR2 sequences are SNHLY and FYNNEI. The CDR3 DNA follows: TGTGCCAGCAGTGATCTACAGGAGAACAATCAGCCCCAGCATTTT. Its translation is CASSDLQENNQPQHF.

CDR3 bases: TGTGCCAGCAGTACTATCCCCCTCAGGGCCCAAGAGACCCAGTACTTC. Translated, it gives CASSTIPLRAQETQYF. J is TRBJ2-5 and V is TRBV12-3 or TRBV12-4; possible D gene TRBD1, 5 bases. The CDR3 extends over 16 amino acids. V was clipped by 5 bases and J by 1 base, with 17 bases between them.

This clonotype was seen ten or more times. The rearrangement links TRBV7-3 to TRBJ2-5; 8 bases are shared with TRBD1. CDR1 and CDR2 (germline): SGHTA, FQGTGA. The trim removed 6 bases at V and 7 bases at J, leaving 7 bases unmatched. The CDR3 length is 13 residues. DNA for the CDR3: TGTGCCAGCAGTACAGGGGGATGGGGGACCCAGTACTTC. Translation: CASSTGGWGTQYF.

CDR3 in amino acids: CASSQGALTYEQYF. The DNA of the CDR3 is TGCGCCAGCAGCCAAGGGGCACTAACCTACGAGCAGTACTTC. V usage is TRBV4-1 and J usage is TRBJ2-7; D not certain. CDR3 size: 14 residues. V was clipped by 1 base and J by 2 bases, with 9 bases between them. Germline V gives CDR1 MGHRA, CDR2 YSYEKL.

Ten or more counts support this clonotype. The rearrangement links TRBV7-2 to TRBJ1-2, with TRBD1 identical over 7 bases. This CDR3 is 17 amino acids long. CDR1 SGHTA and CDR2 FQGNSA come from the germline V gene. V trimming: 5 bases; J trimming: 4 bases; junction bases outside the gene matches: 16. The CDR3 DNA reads TGTGCCAGCAGCATAGAAGCCGGGACAGCGCTAATCTATGGCTACACCTTC. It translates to CASSIEAGTALIYGYTF.

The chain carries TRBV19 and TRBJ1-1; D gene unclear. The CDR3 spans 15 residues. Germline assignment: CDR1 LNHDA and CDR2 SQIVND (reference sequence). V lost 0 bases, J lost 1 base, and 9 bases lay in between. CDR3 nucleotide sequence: TGTGCCAGTAGTATAGACGTCGGAGAGAACACTGAAGCTTTCTTT. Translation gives CASSIDVGENTEAFF.

CDR3 sequence (DNA): TGTGCCAGCAGCTCCCGACTAGCGGGAGACCGCACAGATACGCAGTATTTT. This sequence encodes CASSSRLAGDRTDTQYF. The genes are TRBV7-2 and TRBJ2-3, with 12 bases lining up with TRBD2. CDR1 and CDR2 (germline): SGHTA, FQGNSA. With 4 bases clipped from V and 1 base from J, the junction kept 6 bases outside the gene matches. The CDR3 is made up of 17 amino acids.

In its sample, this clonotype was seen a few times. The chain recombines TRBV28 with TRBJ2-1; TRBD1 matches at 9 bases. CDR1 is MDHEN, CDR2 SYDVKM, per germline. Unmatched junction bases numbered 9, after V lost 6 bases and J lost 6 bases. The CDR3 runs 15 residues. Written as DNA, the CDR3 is TGTGCCAGCAGCCATACCGGGACAGGGCCCAATGAGCAGTTCTTC. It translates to CASSHTGTGPNEQFF.

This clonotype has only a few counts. CDR3 protein: CASSIIGGTEAFF. The CDR3 DNA reads as TGTGCCAGTAGTATAATAGGGGGAACTGAAGCTTTCTTT. The chain recombines TRBV19 with TRBJ1-1; weak D call: TRBD1 (6 bases). CDR1 LNHDA and CDR2 SQIVND come from the germline V gene (reference sequence). The CDR3 loop spans 13 amino acids. V dropped 2 bases and J dropped 5 bases, with 9 bases sitting between them.

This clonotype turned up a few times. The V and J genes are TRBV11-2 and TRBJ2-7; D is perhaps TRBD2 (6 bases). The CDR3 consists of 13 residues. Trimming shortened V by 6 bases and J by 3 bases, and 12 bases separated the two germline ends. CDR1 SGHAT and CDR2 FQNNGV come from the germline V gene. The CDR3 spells CASSSSGGYEQYF. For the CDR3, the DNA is TGTGCCAGCAGTTCTTCCGGGGGCTACGAGCAGTACTTC.

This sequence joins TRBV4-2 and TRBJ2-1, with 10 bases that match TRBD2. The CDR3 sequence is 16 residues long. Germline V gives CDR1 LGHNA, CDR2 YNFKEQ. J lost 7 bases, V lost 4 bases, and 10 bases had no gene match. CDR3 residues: CASSPSAGGPRNEQFF. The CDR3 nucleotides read TGTGCCAGCAGCCCCTCAGCGGGAGGGCCTCGGAATGAGCAGTTCTTC.

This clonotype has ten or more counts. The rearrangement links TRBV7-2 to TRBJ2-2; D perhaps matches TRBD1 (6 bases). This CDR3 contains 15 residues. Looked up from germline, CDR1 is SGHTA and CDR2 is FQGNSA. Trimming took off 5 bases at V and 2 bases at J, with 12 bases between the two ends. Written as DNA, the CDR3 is TGTGCCAGCAGCCTCAGGACAGTAAACACCGGGGAGCTGTTTTTT. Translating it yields CASSLRTVNTGELFF.

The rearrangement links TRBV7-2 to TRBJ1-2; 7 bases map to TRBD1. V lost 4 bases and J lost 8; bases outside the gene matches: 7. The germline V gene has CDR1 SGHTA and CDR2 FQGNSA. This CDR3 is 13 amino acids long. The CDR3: CASSSNRGQGYTF. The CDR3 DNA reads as TGTGCCAGCAGCTCGAACAGGGGACAGGGCTACACCTTC.

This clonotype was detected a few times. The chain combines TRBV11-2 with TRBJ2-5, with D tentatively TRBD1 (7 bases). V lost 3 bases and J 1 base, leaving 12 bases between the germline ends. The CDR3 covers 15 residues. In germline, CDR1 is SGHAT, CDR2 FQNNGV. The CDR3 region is CASSLRGQPQETQYF. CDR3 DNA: TGTGCCAGCAGCTTGCGGGGACAGCCCCAAGAGACCCAGTACTTC.

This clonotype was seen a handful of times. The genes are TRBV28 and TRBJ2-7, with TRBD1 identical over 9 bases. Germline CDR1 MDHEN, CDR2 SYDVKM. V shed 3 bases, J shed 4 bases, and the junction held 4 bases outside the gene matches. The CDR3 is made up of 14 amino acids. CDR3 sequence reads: CASSLGQGWYEQYF. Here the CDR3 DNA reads TGTGCCAGCAGTTTGGGACAGGGATGGTACGAGCAGTACTTC.

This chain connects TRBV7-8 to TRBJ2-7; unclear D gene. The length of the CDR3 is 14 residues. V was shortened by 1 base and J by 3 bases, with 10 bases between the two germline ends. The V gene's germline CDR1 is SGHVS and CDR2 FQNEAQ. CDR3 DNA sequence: TGTGCCAGCAGCTTAGGAACAGCCAACTACGAGCAGTACGTC. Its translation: CASSLGTANYEQYV.

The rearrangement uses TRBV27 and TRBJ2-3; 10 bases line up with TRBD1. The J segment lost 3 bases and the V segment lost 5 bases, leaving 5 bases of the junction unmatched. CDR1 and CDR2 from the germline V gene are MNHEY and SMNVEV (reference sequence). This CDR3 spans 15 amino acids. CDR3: CASSPMGQGTDTQYF. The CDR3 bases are TGTGCCAGCAGTCCCATGGGACAGGGGACAGATACGCAGTATTTT.

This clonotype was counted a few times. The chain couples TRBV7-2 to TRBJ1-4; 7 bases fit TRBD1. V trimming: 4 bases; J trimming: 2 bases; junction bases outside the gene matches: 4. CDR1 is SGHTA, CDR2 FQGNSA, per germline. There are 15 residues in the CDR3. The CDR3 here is CASSSQGGTNEKLFF. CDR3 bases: TGTGCCAGCAGCTCCCAAGGGGGCACTAATGAAAAACTGTTTTTT.